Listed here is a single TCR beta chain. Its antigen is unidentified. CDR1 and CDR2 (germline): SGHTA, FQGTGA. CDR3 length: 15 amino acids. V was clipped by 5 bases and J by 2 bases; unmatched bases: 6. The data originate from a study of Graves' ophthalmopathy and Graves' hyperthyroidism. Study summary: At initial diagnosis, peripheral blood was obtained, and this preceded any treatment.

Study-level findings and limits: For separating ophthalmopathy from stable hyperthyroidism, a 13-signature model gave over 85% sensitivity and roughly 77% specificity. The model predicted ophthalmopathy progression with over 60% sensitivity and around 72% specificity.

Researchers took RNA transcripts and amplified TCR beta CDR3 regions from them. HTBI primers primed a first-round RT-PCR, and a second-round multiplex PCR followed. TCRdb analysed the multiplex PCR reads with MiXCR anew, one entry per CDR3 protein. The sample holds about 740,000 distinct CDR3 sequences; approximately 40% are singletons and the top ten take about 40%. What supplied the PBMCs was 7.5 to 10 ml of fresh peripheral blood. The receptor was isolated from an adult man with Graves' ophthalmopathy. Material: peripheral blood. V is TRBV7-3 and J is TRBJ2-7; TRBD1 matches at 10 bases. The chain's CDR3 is CASSPDGTGAYEQYF. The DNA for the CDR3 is TGTGCCAGCAGCCCCGACGGGACAGGGGCCTACGAGCAGTACTTC.